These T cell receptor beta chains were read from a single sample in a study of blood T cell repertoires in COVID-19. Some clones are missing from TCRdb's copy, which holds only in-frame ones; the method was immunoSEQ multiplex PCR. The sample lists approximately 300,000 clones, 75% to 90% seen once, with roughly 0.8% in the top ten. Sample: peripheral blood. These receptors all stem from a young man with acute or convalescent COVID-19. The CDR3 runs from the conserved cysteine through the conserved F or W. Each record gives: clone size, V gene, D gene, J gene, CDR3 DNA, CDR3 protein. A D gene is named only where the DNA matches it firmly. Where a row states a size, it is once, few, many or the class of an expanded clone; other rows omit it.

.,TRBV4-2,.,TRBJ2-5,TGTGCCAGCAGCCAAGAAATAGGGGGTGAGACCCAGTACTTC,CASSQEIGGETQYF
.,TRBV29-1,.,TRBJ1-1,TGCAGCGTTGAACCACAGACGAACACTGAAGCTTTCTTT,CSVEPQTNTEAFF
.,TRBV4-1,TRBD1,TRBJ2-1,TGCGCCAGCAGCCAAGCTGCGGGCAGGGGGCCTAATGAGCAGTTCTTC,CASSQAAGRGPNEQFF
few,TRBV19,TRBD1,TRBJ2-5,TGTGCCAGTAGCTGGACAGGTCAAGAGACCCAGTACTTC,CASSWTGQETQYF
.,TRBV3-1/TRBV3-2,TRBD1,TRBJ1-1,TGTGCCAGCACGCACAGGGGTCAGACTGAAGCTTTCTTT,CASTHRGQTEAFF
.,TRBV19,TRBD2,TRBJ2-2,TGTGCCAGTAGTAGCGGGGGGGCCGGGGAGCTGTTTTTT,CASSSGGAGELFF
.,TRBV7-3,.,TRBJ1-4,TGTGCCAGCAGCCCACCGAGGGGGGGTCATTTTTATCTTCTGGGTGAAAAACTGTTTTTT,CASSPPRGGHFYLLGEKLFF
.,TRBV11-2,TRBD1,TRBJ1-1,TGTGCCAGCAGCCCGGGGACGGGCCAGGGGGTCACTGAAGCTTTCTTT,CASSPGTGQGVTEAFF
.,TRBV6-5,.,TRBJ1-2,TGTGCCAGCAGTCCCGCTACTTACAGGGATGGCTACACCTTC,CASSPATYRDGYTF
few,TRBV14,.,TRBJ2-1,TGTGCCAGCAGCCCGACAACAACTCGCCGCAATGAGCAGTTCTTC,CASSPTTTRRNEQFF
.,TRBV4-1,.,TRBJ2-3,TGCGCCAGCAGCCAACTTACGGGCGGGCCCACAGATACGCAGTATTTT,CASSQLTGGPTDTQYF
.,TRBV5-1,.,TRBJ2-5,TGCGCCAGCAGCTTATCTAATCCTCGAGAGACCCAGTACTTC,CASSLSNPRETQYF
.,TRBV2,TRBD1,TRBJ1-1,TGTGCCAGCAGGGTGGGACAGGGAACATGGACTGAAGCTTTCTTT,CASRVGQGTWTEAFF
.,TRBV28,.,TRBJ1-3,TGTGCCAGCAGTTTACCCCCCACATCCGCCACCATATATTTT,CASSLPPTSATIYF
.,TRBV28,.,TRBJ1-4,TGTGCCAGCAGTCAGGCGTGGATAAATGAAAAACTGTTTTTT,CASSQAWINEKLFF
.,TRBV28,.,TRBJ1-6,TGTGCCAGCAGAAAACGGGAATCACCCCTCCACTTT,CASRKRESPLHF
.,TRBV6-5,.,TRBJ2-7,TGTGCCAGCAGTTACTCGAGAGGCGAGCAGTACTTC,CASSYSRGEQYF
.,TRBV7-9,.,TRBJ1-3,TGTGCCCTCACGCAGCCGACTACGGGAAACACCATATATTTT,CALTQPTTGNTIYF
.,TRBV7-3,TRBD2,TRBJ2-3,TGTGCCAGCAGCTCGGGACTAGCGCGATTGACAGATACGCAGTATTTT,CASSSGLARLTDTQYF
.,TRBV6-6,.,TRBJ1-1,TGTGCCAGCAGCCCCCTCGGAGCCACTGAAGCTTTCTTT,CASSPLGATEAFF
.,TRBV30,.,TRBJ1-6,TGTGCCTGGAGTGTACAGGGCGGCGGAAATTCACCCCTCCACTTT,CAWSVQGGGNSPLHF
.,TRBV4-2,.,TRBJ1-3,TGTGCCAGCAGCCCGGACTACCCCTCCGGAAACACCATATATTTT,CASSPDYPSGNTIYF
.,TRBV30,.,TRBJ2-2,TGTGCCTGGAGTCTCGACTGGAGGGGGCTGGGCACCGGGGAGCTGTTTTTT,CAWSLDWRGLGTGELFF